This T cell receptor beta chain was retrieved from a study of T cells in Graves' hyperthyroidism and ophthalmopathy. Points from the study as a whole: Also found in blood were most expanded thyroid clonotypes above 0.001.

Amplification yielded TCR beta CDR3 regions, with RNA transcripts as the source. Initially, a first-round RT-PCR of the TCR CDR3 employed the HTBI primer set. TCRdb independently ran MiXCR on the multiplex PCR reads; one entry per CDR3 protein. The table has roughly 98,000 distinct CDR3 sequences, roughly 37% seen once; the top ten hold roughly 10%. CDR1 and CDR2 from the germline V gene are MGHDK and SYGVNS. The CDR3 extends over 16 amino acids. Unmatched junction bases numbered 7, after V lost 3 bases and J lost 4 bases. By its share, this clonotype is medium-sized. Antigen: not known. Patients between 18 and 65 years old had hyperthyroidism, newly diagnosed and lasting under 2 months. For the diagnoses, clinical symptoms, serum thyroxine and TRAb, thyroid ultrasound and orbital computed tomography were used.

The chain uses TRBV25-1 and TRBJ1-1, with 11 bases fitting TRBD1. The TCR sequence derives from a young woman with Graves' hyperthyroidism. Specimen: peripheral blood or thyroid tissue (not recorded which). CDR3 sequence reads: CASSDLEGQGVTEAFF. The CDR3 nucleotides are TGTGCCAGCAGTGACCTCGAGGGACAGGGGGTCACTGAAGCTTTCTTT.